This passage covers 17 T cell receptor beta chains from one sample sequenced in a study of T cell responses to AZD1222 COVID-19 vaccine. Using immunoSEQ multiplex PCR, the repertoire was profiled, and TCRdb retains in-frame clones only, with some absent. The profile shows some 120,000 clones, 80% to 95% of them singletons. The material sequenced was peripheral blood, taken 28 days after the second AZD1222 dose. Receptors were obtained from an adult who received the AZD1222 COVID-19 vaccine.

The rearrangement joins TRBV27 to TRBJ1-5; D remains unclear. This CDR3 contains 15 residues. The V gene's germline CDR1 is MNHEY and CDR2 SMNVEV (reference sequence). V shed 5 bases and J shed 6 bases, with 17 bases lying between them. CDR3 amino acids: CASSPLALEGQPQHF. The CDR3 region has the DNA TGTGCCAGCAGTCCCTTGGCGTTAGAAGGTCAGCCCCAGCATTTT.

The V call is TRBV6-6, the J call TRBJ1-1; the D gene is possibly TRBD1 (6 bases). Trimming left V 6 bases short and J 3 bases short, with 17 bases between. Per the germline V gene, CDR1 is MNHNY and CDR2 is SVGAGI (reference sequence). The CDR3 is 15 amino acids. The CDR3 sequence: CASRTRQARDTEAFF. The CDR3 DNA reads TGTGCCAGCAGGACACGACAGGCCAGGGACACTGAAGCTTTCTTT.

The J gene is TRBJ1-2, the V gene TRBV19; no definite D call. Trimming took 6 bases from V and 5 from J, leaving 10 bases between them. There are 12 residues in the CDR3. The germline CDR1 and CDR2 sequences are LNHDA and SQIVND (reference sequence). The CDR3 here is CASSYRIYGYTF. The CDR3, as DNA: TGTGCCAGTAGCTATAGGATTTATGGCTACACCTTC.

This chain joins TRBV10-1 and TRBJ1-1; TRBD1 matches 9 bases. The CDR3 consists of 14 residues. The trim removed 6 bases at V and 2 bases at J, leaving 4 bases unmatched. CDR1 is WNHNN and CDR2 is SYGVQD in the germline V gene (reference sequence). CDR3 nucleotide sequence: TGCGCCAGCAGACCGGGACAGGGTAACACTGAAGCTTTCTTT. Translated, it gives CASRPGQGNTEAFF.

This clone has a single count. J is TRBJ1-1 and V is TRBV5-5; 7 bases line up with TRBD1. Germline V gene sequence: CDR1 SGHKS, CDR2 YYEKEE (reference sequence). There are 15 residues in the CDR3. With V trimmed by 5 bases and J by 6 bases, 13 bases remained unmatched. CDR3 nucleotides: TGTGCCAGCAGTAGGGACAGCCCCACCTTGGCTGAAGCTTTCTTT. Translated: CASSRDSPTLAEAFF.

This clone was detected once. The V gene is TRBV20-1, the J gene TRBJ1-2; D remains ambiguous. Germline V CDR1 and CDR2: DFQATT, SNEGSKA (reference sequence). This CDR3 has 12 amino acids. Trimming stripped 3 bases from V and 3 bases from J, with 8 bases between. Here the CDR3 reads CSASQQDYGYTF. The CDR3 nucleotides read TGCAGTGCTAGTCAGCAAGACTATGGCTACACCTTC.

The chain combines TRBV3-1 (or the pseudogene TRBV3-2) with TRBJ2-7; no clear D gene. CDR1 LGHDT and CDR2 YNNKEL come from the germline V gene (reference sequence). There are 15 residues in the CDR3. The V end was cut by 0 bases, the J end by 0 bases, with 9 bases between. CDR3 residues: CASSQEPQFSYEQYF. The CDR3 DNA follows: TGTGCCAGCAGCCAAGAACCCCAGTTCTCCTACGAGCAGTACTTC.

The DNA for the CDR3 is TGTGCCAGTAGTATAGTCGGCCAGGGAACCTACGAGCAGTACTTC. This gives the protein CASSIVGQGTYEQYF. The chain has TRBV19 and TRBJ2-7, with D possibly TRBD1 on 5 matching bases. Between the trimmed V and J ends, which lost 1 base and 2 bases, there was a span of 12 bases. The CDR3 sequence is 15 residues long. Germline V gives CDR1 LNHDA, CDR2 SQIVND (reference sequence).

This clone was detected once. This rearrangement joins TRBV27 to TRBJ1-4; D not certain. Per the germline V gene, CDR1 is MNHEY and CDR2 is SMNVEV (reference sequence). The CDR3 spans 21 residues. V was shortened by 3 bases and J by 0 bases, with 26 bases between the two germline ends. The CDR3 spells CASSFSPPTGRFPATNEKLFF. DNA of the CDR3: TGTGCCAGCAGTTTCTCCCCTCCTACCGGGCGATTTCCTGCAACTAATGAAAAACTGTTTTTT. The full variable domain, its missing parts supplied by reference TRBV27 and TRBJ1-4, is EAQVTQNPRYLITVTGKKLTVTCSQNMNHEYMSWYRQDPGLGLRQIYYSMNVEVTDKGDVPEGYKVSRKEKRNFPLILESPSPNQTSLYFCASSFSPPTGRFPATNEKLFFGSGTQLSVL.

CDR3 in DNA: TGTGCCAGCAGTGTAGTTATGAACACTGAAGCTTTCTTT. This translates into CASSVVMNTEAFF. The gene calls are TRBV6-4 and TRBJ1-1; no clear D gene. The CDR3 has 13 amino acids. The V end was cut by 4 bases, the J end by 0 bases, with 6 bases between. Germline loops: CDR1 MRHNA, CDR2 SNTAGT.

This clone appeared a single time. V is TRBV7-2 and J is TRBJ2-6; D gene unclear. Trimming took off 5 bases at V and 2 bases at J, with 10 bases between the two ends. This CDR3 region has 15 residues. Germline CDR1 reads SGHTA; CDR2 reads FQGNSA. For the CDR3, the DNA is TGTGCCAGCAGCCCCCCCTCAGCTGGGGCCAACGTCCTGACTTTC. Its translation: CASSPPSAGANVLTF.

The chain joins TRBV10-2 to TRBJ1-5; D is unresolved. Per germline, CDR1 WSHSY and CDR2 SAAADI. Trimming shortened V by 4 bases and J by 0 bases, and 10 bases separated the two germline ends. This CDR3 region has 15 residues. The CDR3 DNA follows: TGCGCCAGCAGTGTTGAGGATTATAGCAATCAGCCCCAGCATTTT. Translated, it gives CASSVEDYSNQPQHF.

The chain recombines TRBV28 with TRBJ1-5, with D tentatively TRBD1 (6 bases). The germline V and J ends were trimmed by 5 bases and 3 bases, with 11 bases remaining between them. The germline CDR1 and CDR2 sequences are MDHEN and SYDVKM. The CDR3 is 14 residues long. The CDR3 reads CASSIGGNNQPQHF. In DNA, the CDR3 is TGTGCCAGCAGTATAGGGGGGAACAATCAGCCCCAGCATTTT.

The gene calls are TRBV5-4 and TRBJ2-3; D is ambiguous. CDR1 is SGHNT and CDR2 is YYREEE in the germline V gene (reference sequence). This CDR3 comprises 14 residues. Trimming stripped 2 bases from V and 6 bases from J, with 13 bases between. In nucleotides, the CDR3 is TGTGCCAGCAGCTTCGACGGTACCGAGGATACGCAGTATTTT. Protein product: CASSFDGTEDTQYF.

V gene TRBV6-5 combines with J gene TRBJ2-3, with 8 bases that match TRBD2. Germline-derived CDR1 and CDR2 are MNHEY and SVGAGI. V shed 7 bases, J shed 4 bases, and the junction held 10 bases outside the gene matches. CDR3 length equals 15 residues. This CDR3 is CASTGTRVYADTQYF. The CDR3 coding sequence is TGTGCCAGCACGGGGACTAGGGTGTATGCAGATACGCAGTATTTT.

The chain has TRBV5-1 and TRBJ1-2; D is ambiguous. Trimming cost V 7 bases and J 7 bases, with 17 bases left between them. CDR1 and CDR2 from the germline V gene are SGHRS and YFSETQ. This CDR3 comprises 13 residues. CDR3 sequence reads: CASGPWGSTGYTF. CDR3 DNA sequence: TGCGCCAGCGGCCCCTGGGGAAGTACTGGCTACACCTTC.

The chain recombines TRBV6-6 with TRBJ1-6, with D possibly TRBD1 on 5 matching bases. This CDR3 is 16 amino acids long. V lost 6 bases to trimming and J lost 4 bases, with 16 bases between them. Germline V gene sequence: CDR1 MNHNY, CDR2 SVGAGI (reference sequence). CDR3 sequence (DNA): TGTGCCAGCAGCAATTGGGGGGGATCTTATAATTCACCCCTCCACTTT. It encodes CASSNWGGSYNSPLHF.